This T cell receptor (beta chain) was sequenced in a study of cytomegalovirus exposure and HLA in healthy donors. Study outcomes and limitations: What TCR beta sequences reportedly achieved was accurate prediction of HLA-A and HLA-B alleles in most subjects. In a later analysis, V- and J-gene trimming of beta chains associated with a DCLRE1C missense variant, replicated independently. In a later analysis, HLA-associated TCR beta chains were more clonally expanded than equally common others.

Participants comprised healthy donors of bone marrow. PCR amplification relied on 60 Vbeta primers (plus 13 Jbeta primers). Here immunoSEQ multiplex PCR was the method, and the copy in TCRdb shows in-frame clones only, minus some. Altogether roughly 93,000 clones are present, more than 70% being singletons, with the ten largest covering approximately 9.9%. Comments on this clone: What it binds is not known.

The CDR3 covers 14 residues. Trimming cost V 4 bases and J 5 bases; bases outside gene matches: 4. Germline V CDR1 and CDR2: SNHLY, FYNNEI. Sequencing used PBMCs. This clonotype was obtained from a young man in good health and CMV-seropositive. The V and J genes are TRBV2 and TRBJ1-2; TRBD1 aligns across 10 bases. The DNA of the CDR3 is TGTGCCAGCAGTGGGGACAGGGGAGGGTATGGCTACACCTTC. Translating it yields CASSGDRGGYGYTF.